This T cell receptor beta chain is drawn from a study of blood T cell repertoires in COVID-19. Study in general: Acute and convalescent COVID-19 samples came from the United States, Italy and Spain. PBMCs, B-cell-depleted T cells, or T cells provided the cDNA or gDNA that made up the material.

Per the authors' pipeline: Using reference gene primer amplification, nucleated cell counts were estimated. The data were produced by immunoSEQ multiplex PCR, yet TCRdb's version contains in-frame clones alone and is incomplete. V, J and clone size derive from that table, while D and trimming were established from the DNA sequence. The sample includes about 58,000 clones, 78% of them seen just once. Trimming removed 5 bases from V and 0 bases from J, with 11 bases in between. The CDR3 is 14 residues long. Germline V gene data show CDR1 as WSHSY and CDR2 as SAAADI. The chain combines TRBV10-2 with TRBJ2-7; TRBD2 might be the D (6 bases). Sequencing was done on a sample of peripheral blood. The TCR originated in a human donor in a cohort sampled during active COVID-19. The CDR3 sequence is CASSQDGGSYEQYF. The DNA for the CDR3 is TGCGCCAGCAGTCAGGACGGGGGCTCCTACGAGCAGTACTTC.